Presented here are 22 T cell receptor beta chains from one specimen sequenced in a study of vaccination effects on CD4 cells after COVID-19. Method: immunoSEQ multiplex PCR; TCRdb's copy keeps in-frame clones and lacks some. Of approximately 37,000 clones listed, 82% are singletons. Their target antigens are unknown. With about 9 days of culture completed, CD4+ T cells were isolated. The sequenced sample was CD4+ T cells from PBMCs cultured without peptide, obtained before COVID-19 vaccination. The source of these receptors is a human donor who received a COVID-19 vaccine.

The chain carries TRBV18 and TRBJ2-5; D gene unclear. With 4 bases removed from V and 2 bases from J, the gap between germline ends came to 11 bases. The germline V gene has CDR1 KGHSH and CDR2 LQKENI. The CDR3 runs 14 residues. The CDR3 loop is CASSRGRLQETQYF. The CDR3 nucleotides read TGTGCCAGCTCACGCGGTAGATTACAAGAGACCCAGTACTTC.

The CDR3 here is CASSQVLSLEGRELFF. The DNA of the CDR3 is TGCGCCAGCAGCCAAGTATTGAGCCTGGAGGGCCGGGAGCTGTTTTTT. This sequence joins TRBV4-3 and TRBJ2-2; D is perhaps TRBD2 (6 bases). This CDR3 has 16 residues. Per the germline V gene, CDR1 is LGHNA and CDR2 is YSLEER. V was pared by 1 base and J by 9 bases, with 18 bases between.

The chain combines TRBV10-3 with TRBJ1-4, with D perhaps matching TRBD1 (6 bases). Trimming shortened V by 3 bases and J by 8 bases, and 10 bases separated the two germline ends. The germline V gene encodes CDR1 ENHRY and CDR2 SYGVKD. CDR3 size: 13 residues. CDR3 in amino acids: CAISEQGGEKLFF. In DNA form, the CDR3 reads TGTGCCATCAGTGAACAGGGTGGGGAAAAACTGTTTTTT.

The J gene is TRBJ1-2, the V gene TRBV6-5; TRBD1 aligns across 7 bases. The germline V gene has CDR1 MNHEY and CDR2 SVGAGI. The CDR3 runs to 13 residues. J was trimmed by 5 bases and V by 6 bases; bases with no gene match: 6. CDR3 region: CASSLTGIYGYTF. The CDR3 region has the DNA TGTGCCAGCAGCTTGACAGGGATATATGGCTACACCTTC.

V is TRBV9 and J is TRBJ1-5, with D possibly matching TRBD1 (5 bases). The CDR3 loop spans 15 amino acids. V was shortened by 4 bases and J by 5 bases, with 16 bases between the two germline ends. Looked up from germline, CDR1 is SGDLS and CDR2 is YYNGEE. Here the CDR3 reads CASSPAGFEDQPQHF. For the CDR3, the DNA is TGTGCCAGCAGCCCCGCAGGGTTTGAGGATCAGCCCCAGCATTTT.

The chain combines TRBV9 with TRBJ2-1, with a tentative D call TRBD2 (7 bases). V dropped 8 bases and J dropped 4 bases, with 19 bases sitting between them. Germline CDR1 SGDLS, CDR2 YYNGEE. This CDR3 has 15 amino acids. For the CDR3, the DNA is TGTGCCAGGAGAATTAGGGGGGGGGAATACAATGAGCAGTTCTTC. Translated: CARRIRGGEYNEQFF.

The genes are TRBV5-1 and TRBJ2-2, with D hard to call. Germline-derived CDR1 and CDR2 are SGHRS and YFSETQ. This CDR3 comprises 15 residues. Trimming took 0 bases from V and 3 from J, leaving 9 bases between them. The CDR3 nucleotides are TGCGCCAGCAGCTTGGCGGGCAGACACACCGGGGAGCTGTTTTTT. Protein: CASSLAGRHTGELFF. The complete variable domain, with remaining parts taken from reference TRBV5-1 and TRBJ2-2, reads KAGVTQTPRYLIKTRGQQVTLSCSPISGHRSVSWYQQTPGQGLQFLFEYFSETQRNKGNFPGRFSGRQFSNSRSEMNVSTLELGDSALYLCASSLAGRHTGELFFGEGSRLTVL.

The chain carries TRBV6-2 or TRBV6-3 and TRBJ1-5; D remains unclear. CDR1 and CDR2 (germline): MNHEY, SVGEGT. The V and J ends lost 5 bases and 4 bases respectively, with 6 bases between them. The length of the CDR3 is 12 residues. The CDR3 loop is CASSRVNQPQHF. The CDR3, as DNA: TGTGCCAGCAGTCGGGTGAATCAGCCCCAGCATTTT.

V usage is TRBV29-1 and J usage is TRBJ2-5; D is possibly TRBD1 (6 bases). V was cut by 4 bases and J by 2 bases, with 8 bases left in between. Germline V gene lookup returns CDR1 SQVTM and CDR2 ANQGSEA. The CDR3 contains 12 residues. The CDR3 DNA sequence: TGCAGCGTTGGGGGGCTACAAGAGACCCAGTACTTC. Its protein is CSVGGLQETQYF.

J is TRBJ1-1 and V is TRBV3-1 (or the pseudogene TRBV3-2); 8 bases fit TRBD1. The CDR3 covers 16 residues. Germline trimming cut 3 bases from V and 3 bases from J; bases unmatched to any gene: 9. Germline CDR1 and CDR2: LGHDT and YNNKEL (reference sequence). Here the CDR3 reads CASSHCQGAVHTEAFF. In DNA, the CDR3 is TGTGCCAGCAGCCACTGCCAGGGGGCTGTTCACACTGAAGCTTTCTTT.

The chain has TRBV11-3 and TRBJ2-1, with D possibly matching TRBD1 (5 bases). Trimming shortened V by 5 bases and J by 8 bases, and 22 bases separated the two germline ends. Germline assignment: CDR1 SGHNT and CDR2 YENEEA. The CDR3 contains 16 residues. Here the CDR3 reads CASSEGVGEGSHEQFF. CDR3 nucleotides: TGTGCCAGCAGCGAAGGGGTCGGCGAAGGCTCCCATGAGCAGTTCTTC.

The chain joins TRBV18 to TRBJ2-3; 7 bases align to TRBD2. The CDR3 consists of 16 residues. Germline CDR1 reads KGHSH; CDR2 reads LQKENI. Trimming removed 0 bases from V and 1 base from J; junction bases left unmatched: 4. CDR3 coding DNA: TGTGCCAGCTCACCACCGGGGGGGGTCCGCACAGATACGCAGTATTTT. The encoded protein is CASSPPGGVRTDTQYF.

The gene calls are TRBV5-4 and TRBJ2-6; 9 positions agree with TRBD1. CDR1 is SGHNT and CDR2 is YYREEE in the germline V gene (reference sequence). J lost 0 bases, V lost 5 bases, and 6 bases had no gene match. The CDR3 sequence is 17 residues long. CDR3 nucleotide sequence: TGTGCCAGCAGTACAGGGGGCGTGAGCTCTGGGGCCAACGTCCTGACTTTC. It codes for CASSTGGVSSGANVLTF.

The gene calls are TRBV5-8 and TRBJ1-4, with 8 bases identical to TRBD1. The CDR3 totals 13 residues. Looked up from germline, CDR1 is SGHTS and CDR2 is YDEGEE. V shed 5 bases, J shed 11 bases, and the junction held 8 bases outside the gene matches. This CDR3 is CASRLQGAKKLFF. CDR3 in DNA: TGTGCCAGCAGGCTGCAGGGGGCTAAGAAACTGTTTTTT.

The chain combines TRBV6-2 or TRBV6-3 with TRBJ2-7; 11 nucleotides align to TRBD2. Germline V gives CDR1 MNHEY, CDR2 SVGEGT. The CDR3 contains 14 residues. V gave up 5 bases and J gave up 2 bases; unmatched junction bases: 2. The CDR3 sequence: CASSIAGGTYEQYV. CDR3 DNA sequence: TGTGCCAGCAGTATAGCGGGGGGGACCTACGAGCAGTACGTC.

In DNA form, the CDR3 reads TGCGCCAGCAGCTTCGAGGGGGCAAACGGGGAGCTGTTTTTT. This translates into CASSFEGANGELFF. The chain joins TRBV5-1 to TRBJ2-2; TRBD1 agrees at 7 bases. V lost 2 bases and J lost 7; bases outside the gene matches: 5. Germline lookup yields CDR1 SGHRS and CDR2 YFSETQ. The CDR3 covers 14 residues.

This chain uses TRBV6-5 with TRBJ1-1; D unclear. V dropped 0 bases and J dropped 6 bases, with 14 bases sitting between them. Germline loops: CDR1 MNHEY, CDR2 SVGAGI. This CDR3 contains 15 residues. CDR3: CASSYSRGYGAEAFF. CDR3 nucleotides: TGTGCCAGCAGTTACTCGCGGGGATACGGCGCTGAAGCTTTCTTT.

The chain combines TRBV5-1 with TRBJ2-3; D gene unclear. This CDR3 is 16 amino acids long. V lost 4 bases and J 1 base, leaving 16 bases between the germline ends. The V gene's germline CDR1 is SGHRS and CDR2 YFSETQ. The CDR3 nucleotides are TGCGCCAGCAGCGCCGGCAGGAGCGATGGCACAGATACGCAGTATTTT. This sequence encodes CASSAGRSDGTDTQYF.

The genes are TRBV19 and TRBJ1-4, with a tentative D call TRBD1 (5 bases). Trimming cost V 6 bases and J 11 bases, with 19 bases left between them. Germline V gene sequence: CDR1 LNHDA, CDR2 SQIVND (reference sequence). This CDR3 has 14 amino acids. In DNA, the CDR3 is TGTGCCAGTAGCCTTGGAGGGGTATTCGGGAAACTGTTTTTT. Translation: CASSLGGVFGKLFF.

This chain connects TRBV12-3 or TRBV12-4 to TRBJ1-5; a possible D gene is TRBD1 (5 bases). The CDR3 spans 13 residues. The V end was cut by 4 bases, the J end by 6 bases, with 10 bases between. The CDR3 loop is CASSSQGVQPQHF. As DNA, the CDR3 is TGTGCCAGCAGTTCGCAGGGCGTTCAGCCCCAGCATTTT.

CDR3 in DNA: TGTGCCAGCACTTGGGCCGCCGGGGAGCTGTTTTTT. Translating gives CASTWAAGELFF. V is TRBV12-3 or TRBV12-4 and J is TRBJ2-2; no clear D gene. The length of the CDR3 is 12 residues. The V end was cut by 7 bases, the J end by 6 bases, with 9 bases between.

V usage is TRBV4-1 and J usage is TRBJ2-7; no clear D gene. V was clipped by 1 base and J by 0 bases, with 7 bases between them. The CDR3 length is 14 residues. Germline V gene data show CDR1 as MGHRA and CDR2 as YSYEKL. The CDR3 is CASSQVLSSYEQYV. The CDR3 DNA sequence: TGCGCCAGCAGCCAAGTATTGAGCTCCTACGAGCAGTACGTC.